This TCR beta chain originates from a study of T-cell reconstitution after alpha-beta-depleted transplantation in children. Overall study results and limits: Surviving thymic progenitors and recipient T cells were the source of high TCRbeta diversity at day 60 in some patients.

The table lists this clonotype with a few counts. The target antigen is unknown. CDR1 is MDHEN, CDR2 SYDVKM, per germline. The germline V and J ends were trimmed by 5 bases and 7 bases, with 14 bases remaining between them. There are 13 residues in the CDR3. Using unique molecular identifiers, the investigators prepared the TCRbeta library. TCRdb passed the PCR reads through MiXCR, listing each CDR3 protein once. The repertoire holds approximately 520,000 distinct CDR3 sequences, with roughly an eighth as singletons. This sequence joins TRBV28 and TRBJ1-1; D is possibly TRBD1 (5 bases). The source of this sequence is a female patient aged 2-10 years who had a stem cell transplant for aplastic anemia, so the T cells may come from the graft donor. The sample in question was PBMCs, mostly from graft donor cells, obtained 180 days after TCRalphabeta/CD19-depleted stem cell transplant. The CDR3 DNA sequence: TGTGCCAGCAGTATAGGACAATCCCTTGAAGCTTTCTTT. Translation: CASSIGQSLEAFF.